The rows below give T cell receptor beta chains drawn from one sample of a study of cytomegalovirus exposure and HLA in healthy donors. Generated by immunoSEQ multiplex PCR, the TCRdb table keeps only in-frame clones and is missing some. The profile covers a few hundred thousand clones, with around 77% appearing a single time and less than 3.5% taken by the ten largest. Sequenced input: PBMCs. These receptors all stem from a woman in her twenties or thirties in good health and CMV-seronegative. CDR3s include the opening cysteine and the closing phenylalanine or tryptophan. Each record gives: D gene, clone size, V gene, J gene, CDR3 protein, CDR3 DNA. A D gene is named only where the DNA matches it firmly. Clone size appears in some rows only: once, few, many, or a class for an expanded clone.

D gene: NA
clone size: NA
V gene: TRBV25-1
J gene: TRBJ2-1
CDR3 protein: CASSEYRSGLYNEQFF
CDR3 DNA: TGTGCCAGCAGTGAATATCGGAGCGGACTATACAATGAGCAGTTCTTC

D gene: NA
clone size: once
V gene: TRBV5-1
J gene: TRBJ2-7
CDR3 protein: CASSSGAGSRYEQYF
CDR3 DNA: TGCGCCAGCAGCTCGGGAGCCGGGAGCAGGTACGAGCAGTACTTC

D gene: NA
clone size: NA
V gene: TRBV6-5
J gene: TRBJ2-2
CDR3 protein: CASSYSRSATGELFF
CDR3 DNA: TGTGCCAGCAGTTACTCGAGGAGCGCCACCGGGGAGCTGTTTTTT

D gene: NA
clone size: NA
V gene: TRBV9
J gene: TRBJ1-2
CDR3 protein: CASSRGGDDYGYTF
CDR3 DNA: TGTGCCAGCAGTCGGGGAGGGGACGACTATGGCTACACCTTC

D gene: NA
clone size: NA
V gene: TRBV30
J gene: TRBJ2-3
CDR3 protein: CAWRPVQAQYF
CDR3 DNA: TGTGCCTGGAGGCCGGTCCAGGCGCAGTATTTT

D gene: TRBD2
clone size: NA
V gene: TRBV10-2
J gene: TRBJ2-1
CDR3 protein: CASNPTSGYNEQFF
CDR3 DNA: TGCGCCAGCAACCCGACTAGCGGCTACAATGAGCAGTTCTTC

D gene: TRBD1
clone size: NA
V gene: TRBV29-1
J gene: TRBJ2-7
CDR3 protein: CSVLRQGSRYEQYF
CDR3 DNA: TGCAGCGTTCTCAGACAGGGGAGCAGGTACGAGCAGTACTTC

D gene: TRBD1
clone size: NA
V gene: TRBV15
J gene: TRBJ1-4
CDR3 protein: CATNRGLREKLFF
CDR3 DNA: TGTGCCACCAACAGGGGGCTAAGGGAAAAACTGTTTTTT

D gene: NA
clone size: once
V gene: TRBV11-2
J gene: TRBJ2-1
CDR3 protein: CASSLAWSSYNEQFF
CDR3 DNA: TGTGCCAGCAGCTTAGCATGGAGCTCCTACAATGAGCAGTTCTTC

D gene: NA
clone size: few
V gene: TRBV7-6
J gene: TRBJ2-1
CDR3 protein: CASSRRPGVVYNEQFF
CDR3 DNA: TGTGCCAGCAGTCGCAGGCCGGGAGTAGTCTACAATGAGCAGTTCTTC

D gene: TRBD1
clone size: NA
V gene: TRBV2
J gene: TRBJ2-4
CDR3 protein: CASSDWIGGGKWSGKNIQYF
CDR3 DNA: TGTGCCAGCAGTGATTGGATAGGGGGCGGCAAGTGGTCGGGCAAAAACATTCAGTACTTC

D gene: NA
clone size: NA
V gene: TRBV5-1
J gene: TRBJ1-1
CDR3 protein: CASSLLLGTTEAFF
CDR3 DNA: TGCGCCAGCAGCTTGTTGCTGGGGACAACTGAAGCTTTCTTT

D gene: NA
clone size: NA
V gene: TRBV5-1
J gene: TRBJ1-1
CDR3 protein: CASSAQGRGNTEAFF
CDR3 DNA: TGCGCCAGCAGCGCGCAGGGAAGAGGGAACACTGAAGCTTTCTTT

D gene: TRBD2
clone size: NA
V gene: TRBV6-5
J gene: TRBJ2-1
CDR3 protein: CASSLSGSSYNEQFF
CDR3 DNA: TGTGCCAGCAGCCTAAGCGGGAGCTCCTACAATGAGCAGTTCTTC

D gene: NA
clone size: NA
V gene: TRBV30
J gene: TRBJ1-2
CDR3 protein: CACGGGYGYTF
CDR3 DNA: TGTGCCTGCGGGGGGGGATATGGCTACACCTTC

D gene: NA
clone size: NA
V gene: TRBV21-1
J gene: TRBJ2-6
CDR3 protein: CASSSLVGEGWDSTGANVLTF
CDR3 DNA: TGTGCCAGCAGCAGTTTGGTGGGGGAGGGGTGGGACTCAACTGGGGCCAACGTCCTGACTTTC

D gene: TRBD1
clone size: NA
V gene: TRBV6-4
J gene: TRBJ2-7
CDR3 protein: CASSDSTSGDREPSYEQYF
CDR3 DNA: TGTGCCAGCAGTGACTCGACTTCAGGCGACAGGGAACCCTCCTACGAGCAGTACTTC

D gene: NA
clone size: NA
V gene: TRBV18
J gene: TRBJ2-2
CDR3 protein: CASSPTPGAGELFF
CDR3 DNA: TGTGCCAGCTCACCAACCCCGGGGGCCGGGGAGCTGTTTTTT

D gene: TRBD1
clone size: NA
V gene: TRBV18
J gene: TRBJ2-7
CDR3 protein: CASSRTWTGSLSYEQYF
CDR3 DNA: TGTGCCAGCTCACGGACCTGGACAGGTTCCCTCTCCTACGAGCAGTACTTC

D gene: TRBD1
clone size: few
V gene: TRBV5-1
J gene: TRBJ2-5
CDR3 protein: CASSRRDSRRETQYF
CDR3 DNA: TGCGCCAGCAGCCGCCGGGACAGTCGGCGAGAGACCCAGTACTTC

D gene: NA
clone size: NA
V gene: TRBV2
J gene: TRBJ2-7
CDR3 protein: CASSEGGRGYEQYF
CDR3 DNA: TGTGCCAGCAGTGAAGGTGGAAGGGGCTACGAGCAGTACTTC

D gene: TRBD2
clone size: NA
V gene: TRBV5-1
J gene: TRBJ2-2
CDR3 protein: CASSLGLAANTGELFF
CDR3 DNA: TGCGCCAGCAGTCTGGGACTAGCGGCGAACACCGGGGAGCTGTTTTTT

D gene: NA
clone size: NA
V gene: TRBV4-2
J gene: TRBJ2-7
CDR3 protein: CASSQEKYTRNQYF
CDR3 DNA: TGTGCCAGCAGCCAAGAAAAATACACAAGAAATCAGTACTTC

D gene: NA
clone size: NA
V gene: TRBV5-1
J gene: TRBJ2-3
CDR3 protein: CASSKGHGTDTQYF
CDR3 DNA: TGCGCCAGCAGCAAGGGACACGGCACAGATACGCAGTATTTT

D gene: NA
clone size: NA
V gene: TRBV2
J gene: TRBJ2-1
CDR3 protein: CASSGGQGALLAGPNEQFF
CDR3 DNA: TGTGCCAGCAGCGGCGGACAGGGGGCTTTACTAGCGGGGCCCAATGAGCAGTTCTTC

D gene: NA
clone size: NA
V gene: TRBV5-4
J gene: TRBJ2-7
CDR3 protein: CASSPPGAYEQYF
CDR3 DNA: TGTGCCAGCAGCCCCCCAGGGGCCTACGAGCAGTACTTC

D gene: TRBD1
clone size: NA
V gene: TRBV9
J gene: TRBJ1-1
CDR3 protein: CASSVAVTGGQNTEAFF
CDR3 DNA: TGTGCCAGCAGCGTAGCGGTGACAGGGGGCCAGAACACTGAAGCTTTCTTT

D gene: TRBD1
clone size: NA
V gene: TRBV7-9
J gene: TRBJ1-2
CDR3 protein: CSSSLARDRGSYGYTF
CDR3 DNA: TGTTCCAGCAGCTTAGCGCGCGACAGGGGAAGCTATGGCTACACCTTC

D gene: TRBD1
clone size: NA
V gene: TRBV30
J gene: TRBJ1-4
CDR3 protein: CAWNFAGGSTNEKLFF
CDR3 DNA: TGTGCCTGGAACTTTGCAGGGGGGTCAACTAATGAAAAACTGTTTTTT

D gene: NA
clone size: NA
V gene: TRBV4-2
J gene: TRBJ2-5
CDR3 protein: CASSQGDPVGGETQYF
CDR3 DNA: TGTGCCAGCAGCCAAGGAGACCCGGTGGGGGGAGAGACCCAGTACTTC

D gene: NA
clone size: NA
V gene: TRBV6-6
J gene: TRBJ1-2
CDR3 protein: CASSPTGNGYTF
CDR3 DNA: TGTGCCAGCAGTCCTACAGGGAATGGCTACACCTTC